This T cell receptor (beta chain) is drawn from a study of blood T cell repertoires in COVID-19. Study overall: Whether acute or convalescent, the COVID-19 samples came from the United States, Italy and Spain. T cells, B-cell-depleted T cells, or PBMCs provided the cDNA or gDNA that served as material.

In the authors' methods: Estimates of nucleated cell counts were drawn from the amplification of reference gene primers. The protocol was immunoSEQ multiplex PCR, while the TCRdb copy is restricted to in-frame clones and leaves out a portion. That table is the source of V, J and clone size, and D and trimming were worked out from the DNA. The data contain around 82,000 clones, about 82% of them seen just once; the ten biggest clones take up roughly 9.3%. Seattle enrolled patients during active infection and tracked them longitudinally. The V and J ends lost 3 bases and 4 bases respectively, with 15 bases between them. The CDR3 totals 15 residues. The germline gives CDR1 MNHEY, CDR2 SVGAGI.

This TCR came from a man aged 45-65 years with COVID-19, enrolled during active disease. This chain connects TRBV6-5 to TRBJ1-1; D is undetermined. The sequenced material came from peripheral blood. CDR3 coding DNA: TGTGCCAGCAGTTATTCCGAGGAGACCCCCACTGAAGCTTTCTTT. Encoded protein: CASSYSEETPTEAFF.